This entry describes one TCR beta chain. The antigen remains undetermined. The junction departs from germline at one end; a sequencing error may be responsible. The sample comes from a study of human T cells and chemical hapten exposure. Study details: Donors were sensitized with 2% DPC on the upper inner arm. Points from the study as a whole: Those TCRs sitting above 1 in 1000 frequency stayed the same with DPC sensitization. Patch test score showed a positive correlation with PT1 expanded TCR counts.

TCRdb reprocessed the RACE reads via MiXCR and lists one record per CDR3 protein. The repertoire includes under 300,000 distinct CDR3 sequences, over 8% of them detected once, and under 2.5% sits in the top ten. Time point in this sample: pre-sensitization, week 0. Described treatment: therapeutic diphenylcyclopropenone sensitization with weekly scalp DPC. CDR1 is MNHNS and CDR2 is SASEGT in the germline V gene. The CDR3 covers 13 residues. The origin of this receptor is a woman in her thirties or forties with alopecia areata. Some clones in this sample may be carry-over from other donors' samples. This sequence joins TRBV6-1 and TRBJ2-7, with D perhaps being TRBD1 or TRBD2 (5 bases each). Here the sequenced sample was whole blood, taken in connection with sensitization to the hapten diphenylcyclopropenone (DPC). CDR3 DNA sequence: TGTGCCAGCAGAGAAGAGGGGCGCTACGAGCAGTACTTC. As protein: CASREEGRYEQYF.